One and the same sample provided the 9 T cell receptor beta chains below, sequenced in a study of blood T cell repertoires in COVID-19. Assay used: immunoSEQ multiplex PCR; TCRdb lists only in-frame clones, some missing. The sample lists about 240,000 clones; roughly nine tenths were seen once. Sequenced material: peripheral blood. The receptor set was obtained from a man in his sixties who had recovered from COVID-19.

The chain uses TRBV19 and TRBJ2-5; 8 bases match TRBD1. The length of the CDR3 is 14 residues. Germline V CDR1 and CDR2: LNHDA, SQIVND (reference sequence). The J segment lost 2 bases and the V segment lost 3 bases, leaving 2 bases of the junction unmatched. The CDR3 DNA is TGTGCCAGTAGTATGAGGACAGGGCAAGAGACCCAGTACTTC. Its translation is CASSMRTGQETQYF.

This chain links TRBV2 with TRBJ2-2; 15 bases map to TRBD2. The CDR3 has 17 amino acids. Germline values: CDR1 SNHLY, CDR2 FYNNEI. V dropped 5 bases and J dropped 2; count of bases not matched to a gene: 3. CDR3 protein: CASSRTSGGENTGELFF. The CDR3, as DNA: TGTGCCAGCAGTAGGACTAGCGGGGGGGAAAACACCGGGGAGCTGTTTTTT.

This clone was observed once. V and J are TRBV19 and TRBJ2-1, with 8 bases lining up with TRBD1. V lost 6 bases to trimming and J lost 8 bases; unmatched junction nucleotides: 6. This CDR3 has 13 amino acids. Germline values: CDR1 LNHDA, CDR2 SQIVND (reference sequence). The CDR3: CASRDRVSDEQFF. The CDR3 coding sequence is TGTGCCAGTAGGGACAGGGTTTCGGATGAGCAGTTCTTC.

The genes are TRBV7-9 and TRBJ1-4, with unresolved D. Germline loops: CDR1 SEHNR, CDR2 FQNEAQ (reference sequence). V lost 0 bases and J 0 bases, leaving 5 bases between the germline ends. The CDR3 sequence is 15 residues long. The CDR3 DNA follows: TGTGCCAGCAGCTTAGCACACACAACTAATGAAAAACTGTTTTTT. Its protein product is CASSLAHTTNEKLFF.

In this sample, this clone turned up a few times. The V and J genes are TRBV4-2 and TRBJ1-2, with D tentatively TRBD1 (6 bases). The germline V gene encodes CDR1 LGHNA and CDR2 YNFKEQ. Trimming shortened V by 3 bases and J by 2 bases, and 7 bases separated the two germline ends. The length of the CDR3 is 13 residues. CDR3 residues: CASSHTGNYGYTF. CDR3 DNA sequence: TGTGCCAGCAGCCATACAGGGAACTATGGCTACACCTTC.

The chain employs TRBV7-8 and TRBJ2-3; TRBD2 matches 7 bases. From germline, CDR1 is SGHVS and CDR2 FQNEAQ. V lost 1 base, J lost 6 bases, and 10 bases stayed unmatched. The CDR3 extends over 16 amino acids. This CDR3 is CASSLVAGDTVDTQYF. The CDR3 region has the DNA TGTGCCAGCAGCTTAGTGGCGGGGGATACGGTGGATACGCAGTATTTT.

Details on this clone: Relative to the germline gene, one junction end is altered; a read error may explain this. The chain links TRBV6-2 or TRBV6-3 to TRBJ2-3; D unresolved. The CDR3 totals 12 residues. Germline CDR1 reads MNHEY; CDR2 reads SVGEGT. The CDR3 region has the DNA TGTGCCAGCAGTCCACACACATATACGCAGTATTTT. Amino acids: CASSPHTYTQYF.

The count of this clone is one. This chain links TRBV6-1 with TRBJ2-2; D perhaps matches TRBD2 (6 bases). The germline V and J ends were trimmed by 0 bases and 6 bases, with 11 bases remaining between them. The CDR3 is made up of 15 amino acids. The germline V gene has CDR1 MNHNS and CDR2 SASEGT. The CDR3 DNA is TGTGCCAGCAGTGAAGCCTGGGGCGGGGCCGGGGAGCTGTTTTTT. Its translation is CASSEAWGGAGELFF.

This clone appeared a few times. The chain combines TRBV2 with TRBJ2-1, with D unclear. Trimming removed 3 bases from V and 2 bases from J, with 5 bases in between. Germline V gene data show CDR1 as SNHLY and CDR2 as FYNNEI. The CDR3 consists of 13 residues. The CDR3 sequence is CASSDATYNEQFF. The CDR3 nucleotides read TGTGCCAGCAGTGATGCGACCTACAATGAGCAGTTCTTC.